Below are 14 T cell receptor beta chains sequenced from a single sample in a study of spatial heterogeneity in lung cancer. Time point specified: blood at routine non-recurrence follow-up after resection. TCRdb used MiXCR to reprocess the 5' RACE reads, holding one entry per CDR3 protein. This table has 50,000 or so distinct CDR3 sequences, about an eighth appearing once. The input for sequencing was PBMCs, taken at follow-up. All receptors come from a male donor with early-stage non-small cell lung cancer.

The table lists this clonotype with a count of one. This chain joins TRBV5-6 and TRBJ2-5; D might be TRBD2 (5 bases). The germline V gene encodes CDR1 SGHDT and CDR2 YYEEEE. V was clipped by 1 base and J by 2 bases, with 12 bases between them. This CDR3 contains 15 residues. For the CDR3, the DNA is TGTGCCAGCAGCTTGTCTCCCAGACTACAAGAGACCCAGTACTTC. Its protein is CASSLSPRLQETQYF.

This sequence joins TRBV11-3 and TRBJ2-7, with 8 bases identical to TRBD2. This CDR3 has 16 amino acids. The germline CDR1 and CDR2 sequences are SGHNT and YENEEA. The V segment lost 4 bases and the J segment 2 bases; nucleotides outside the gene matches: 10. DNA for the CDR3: TGTGCCAGCAGCTATCGTAGCGGGACGGCAACCTACGAGCAGTACTTC. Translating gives CASSYRSGTATYEQYF.

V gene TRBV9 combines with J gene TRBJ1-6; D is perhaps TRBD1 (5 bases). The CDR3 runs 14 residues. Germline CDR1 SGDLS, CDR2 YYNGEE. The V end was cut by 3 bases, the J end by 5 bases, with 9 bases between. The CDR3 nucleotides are TGTGCCAGCAGCGAAGGGGTCAATAATTCACCCCTCCACTTT. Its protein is CASSEGVNNSPLHF.

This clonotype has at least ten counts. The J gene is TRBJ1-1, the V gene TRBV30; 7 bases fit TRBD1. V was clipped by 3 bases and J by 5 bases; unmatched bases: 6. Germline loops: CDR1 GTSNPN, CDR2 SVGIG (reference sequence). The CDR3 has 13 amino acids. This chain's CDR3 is CAWSRQGGTEAFF. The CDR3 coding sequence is TGTGCCTGGAGCCGACAGGGTGGTACTGAAGCTTTCTTT.

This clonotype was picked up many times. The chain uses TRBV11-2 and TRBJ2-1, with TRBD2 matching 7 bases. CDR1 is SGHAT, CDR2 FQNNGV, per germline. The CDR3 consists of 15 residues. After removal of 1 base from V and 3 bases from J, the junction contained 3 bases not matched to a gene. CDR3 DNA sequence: TGTGCCAGCAGCTTAGGCCTAGCGGACTACAATGAGCAGTTCTTC. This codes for CASSLGLADYNEQFF.

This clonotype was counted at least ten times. The DNA for the CDR3 is TGCAGTGCAGAGACAGACTACGAGCAGTACTTC. This codes for CSAETDYEQYF. J is TRBJ2-7 and V is TRBV20-1, with TRBD1 as a possible D gene (5 bases). Trimming took off 6 bases at V and 3 bases at J, with 9 bases between the two ends. The CDR3 length is 11 residues. Looked up from germline, CDR1 is DFQATT and CDR2 is SNEGSKA (reference sequence).

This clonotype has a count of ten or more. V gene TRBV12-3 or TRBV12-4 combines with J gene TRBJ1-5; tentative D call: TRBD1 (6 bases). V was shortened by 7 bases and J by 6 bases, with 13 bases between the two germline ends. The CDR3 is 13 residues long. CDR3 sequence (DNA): TGTGCCAGCACCCTCACGACAGGTCAGCCCCAGCATTTT. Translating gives CASTLTTGQPQHF.

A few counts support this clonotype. CDR3 loop: CASTGLAGDTGELFF. The CDR3 DNA reads TGCGCCAGCACCGGACTAGCGGGAGACACCGGGGAGCTGTTTTTT. J is TRBJ2-2 and V is TRBV5-1; 13 nucleotides match TRBD2. V was pared by 6 bases and J by 3 bases, with 2 bases of the junction left unmatched. In germline, CDR1 is SGHRS, CDR2 YFSETQ. The CDR3 spans 15 residues.

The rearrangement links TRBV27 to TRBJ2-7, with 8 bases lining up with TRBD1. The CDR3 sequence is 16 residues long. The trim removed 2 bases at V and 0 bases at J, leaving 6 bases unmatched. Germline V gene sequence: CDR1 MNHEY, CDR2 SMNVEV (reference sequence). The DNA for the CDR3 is TGTGCCAGCAGTTTACACGGACAGGGAAGCTCCTACGAGCAGTACTTC. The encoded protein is CASSLHGQGSSYEQYF.

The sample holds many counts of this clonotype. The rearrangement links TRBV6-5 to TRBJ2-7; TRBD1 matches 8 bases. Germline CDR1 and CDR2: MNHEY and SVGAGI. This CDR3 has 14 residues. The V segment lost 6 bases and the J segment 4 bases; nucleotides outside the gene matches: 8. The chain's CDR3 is CASRDAGGTYEQYF. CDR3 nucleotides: TGTGCCAGCAGGGATGCAGGGGGCACGTACGAGCAGTACTTC.

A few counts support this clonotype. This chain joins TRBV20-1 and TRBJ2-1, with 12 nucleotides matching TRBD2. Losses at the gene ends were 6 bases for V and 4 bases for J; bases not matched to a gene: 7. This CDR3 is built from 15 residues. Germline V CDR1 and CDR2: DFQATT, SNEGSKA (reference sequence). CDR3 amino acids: CSANIGTSGYNEQFF. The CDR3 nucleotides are TGCAGTGCGAACATCGGGACTAGCGGGTACAATGAGCAGTTCTTC.

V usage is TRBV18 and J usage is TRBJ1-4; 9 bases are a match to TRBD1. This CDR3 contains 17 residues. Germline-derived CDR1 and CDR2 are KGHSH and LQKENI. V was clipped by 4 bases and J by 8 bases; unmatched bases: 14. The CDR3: CASSQQGAGTGLEKLFF. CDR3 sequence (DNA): TGTGCCAGCTCACAACAAGGCGCCGGGACAGGGTTGGAAAAACTGTTTTTT. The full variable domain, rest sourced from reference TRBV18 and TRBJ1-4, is NAGVMQNPRHLVRRRGQEARLRCSPMKGHSHVYWYRQLPEEGLKFMVYLQKENIIDESGMPKERFSAEFPKEGPSILRIQQVVRGDSAAYFCASSQQGAGTGLEKLFFGSGTQLSVL.

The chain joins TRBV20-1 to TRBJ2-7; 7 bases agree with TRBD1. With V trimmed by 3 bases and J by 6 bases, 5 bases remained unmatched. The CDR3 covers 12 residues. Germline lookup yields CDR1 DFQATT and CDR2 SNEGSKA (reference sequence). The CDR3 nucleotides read TGCAGTGCTAGCCAGACAGGGAGCGAGCAGTACTTC. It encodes CSASQTGSEQYF.

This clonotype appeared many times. The CDR3 nucleotides are TGTGGGGGGGCAGAGGCCGGGGAGCTGTTTTTT. This encodes CGGAEAGELFF. This chain joins TRBV6-1 and TRBJ2-2, with D perhaps matching TRBD1 or TRBD2 (6 bases each). Per the germline V gene, CDR1 is MNHNS and CDR2 is SASEGT. This CDR3 spans 11 amino acids.